The T cell receptor (beta chain) under discussion was sequenced for a study of cytomegalovirus exposure and HLA in healthy donors. Overall study results and limits: Most TCR sequences were uncommon, yet certain public TCRs appeared in many donors.

The CDR3 is made up of 17 amino acids. Trimming removed 0 bases from V and 1 base from J, with 14 bases in between. Germline V CDR1 and CDR2: SGDLS, YYNGEE. Amplification used 60 Vbeta primers and 13 Jbeta primers. Only in-frame clones appear in the TCRdb table, and some are missing; sequencing was by immunoSEQ multiplex PCR. This table has about 210,000 clones, about 82% appearing once. Turning to this clone: Its matching antigen is unknown.

Sequences were obtained from PBMCs. This TCR was recovered from a man aged 25-45 years in good health and CMV-seronegative. The chain has TRBV9 and TRBJ2-1; D not certain. The CDR3 sequence is CASSVGFGASSYNEQFF. Written as DNA, the CDR3 is TGTGCCAGCAGCGTAGGCTTCGGAGCTTCTTCCTACAATGAGCAGTTCTTC. The full variable domain, completed using reference TRBV9 and TRBJ2-1, is DSGVTQTPKHLITATGQRVTLRCSPRSGDLSVYWYQQSLDQGLQFLIQYYNGEERAKGNILERFSAQQFPDLHSELNLSSLELGDSALYFCASSVGFGASSYNEQFFGPGTRLTVL.